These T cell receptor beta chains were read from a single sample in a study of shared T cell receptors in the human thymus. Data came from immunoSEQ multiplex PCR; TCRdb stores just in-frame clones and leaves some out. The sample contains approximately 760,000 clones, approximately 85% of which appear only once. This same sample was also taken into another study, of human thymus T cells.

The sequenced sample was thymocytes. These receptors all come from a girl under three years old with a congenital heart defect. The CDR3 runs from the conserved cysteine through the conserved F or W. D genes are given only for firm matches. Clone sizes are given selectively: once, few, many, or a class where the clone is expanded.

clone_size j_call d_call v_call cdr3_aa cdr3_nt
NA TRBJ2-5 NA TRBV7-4 CASSLDPLSSSGETQYF TGTGCCAGCAGCTTAGACCCCCTCTCGTCTAGTGGGGAGACCCAGTACTTC
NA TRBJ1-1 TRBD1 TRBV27 CASSSRDRFSTEAFF TGTGCCAGCAGTTCCCGGGACAGGTTTTCGACTGAAGCTTTCTTT
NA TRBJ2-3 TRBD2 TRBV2 CATSYLSVPRLALTDTQYF TGTGCCACCAGCTACCTCAGCGTTCCACGACTAGCGCTCACAGATACGCAGTATTTT
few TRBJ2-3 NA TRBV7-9 CASTSMGFQGSSTDTQYF TGTGCCAGCACCTCCATGGGGTTTCAGGGGTCTAGCACAGATACGCAGTATTTT
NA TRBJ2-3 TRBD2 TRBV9 CASSVGGLARYTQYF TGTGCCAGCAGCGTAGGGGGACTAGCCCGGTATACGCAGTATTTT
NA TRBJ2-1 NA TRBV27 CASSPTGLKSRYEQFF TGTGCCAGCAGCCCAACAGGGTTAAAGAGTCGGTATGAGCAGTTCTTC
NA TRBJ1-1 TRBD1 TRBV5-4 CASNRRGGQGVLMNTEAFF TGTGCCAGCAACCGACGGGGCGGACAGGGGGTTCTTATGAACACTGAAGCTTTCTTT
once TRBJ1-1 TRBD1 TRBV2 CASSPNRGRAEAFF TGTGCCAGCAGCCCCAACAGGGGGCGGGCTGAAGCTTTCTTT
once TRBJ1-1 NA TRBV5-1 CASSPGGLMNTEAFF TGCGCCAGCAGCCCTGGAGGGCTAATGAACACTGAAGCTTTCTTT
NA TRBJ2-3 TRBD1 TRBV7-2 CASSLKGQGRNKQYF TGTGCCAGCAGCTTGAAGGGACAGGGGAGGAATAAGCAGTATTTT
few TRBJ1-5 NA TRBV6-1 CASISEQNQPQHF TGTGCCAGCATTTCGGAGCAGAATCAGCCCCAGCATTTT
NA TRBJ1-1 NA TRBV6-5 CASSAGADTEAFF TGTGCCAGCAGTGCAGGGGCCGACACTGAAGCTTTCTTT
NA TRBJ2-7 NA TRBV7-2 CASSHWGRFYEQYF TGTGCCAGCAGCCACTGGGGCAGGTTCTACGAGCAGTACTTC
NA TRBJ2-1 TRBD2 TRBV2 CASSVLAGGPYSVEGYNEQFF TGTGCCAGCAGTGTTTTAGCGGGGGGGCCCTACTCGGTTGAAGGCTACAATGAGCAGTTCTTC
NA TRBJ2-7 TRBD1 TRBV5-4 CASSWDQQTGALYEQYF TGTGCCAGCAGCTGGGACCAACAGACAGGGGCCCTCTACGAGCAGTACTTC
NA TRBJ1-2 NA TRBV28 CASSGGWAYGYTF TGTGCCAGCAGTGGGGGGTGGGCCTATGGCTACACCTTC
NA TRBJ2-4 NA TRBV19 CASSRAGPALRGNIQYF TGTGCCAGTAGTAGGGCGGGACCTGCCCTCCGTGGGAACATTCAGTACTTC
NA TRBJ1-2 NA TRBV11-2 CASSSGVQRDYGYTF TGTGCCAGCAGCTCAGGGGTCCAGCGAGACTATGGCTACACCTTC
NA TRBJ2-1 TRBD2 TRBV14 CASSQDLAGEGNEQFF TGTGCCAGCAGCCAAGATCTAGCGGGGGAGGGGAATGAGCAGTTCTTC
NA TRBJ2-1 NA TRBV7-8 CASSTRLGTPLNEQFF TGTGCCAGCAGCACCCGACTAGGAACGCCGTTGAATGAGCAGTTCTTC
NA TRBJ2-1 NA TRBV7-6 CASSLAGGIPNEQFF TGTGCCAGCAGCTTAGCGGGGGGAATTCCAAATGAGCAGTTCTTC
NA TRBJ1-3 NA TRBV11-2 CASSLGSSGNTIYF TGTGCCAGCAGCTTAGGGAGCTCTGGAAACACCATATATTTT
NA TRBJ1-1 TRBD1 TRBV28 CASSLVRGPGYTEAFF TGTGCCAGCAGTTTAGTAAGGGGGCCGGGTTACACTGAAGCTTTCTTT
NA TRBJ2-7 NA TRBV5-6 CASSLSLSTRASSSYEQYF TGTGCCAGCAGCTTGAGCTTGTCGACGAGGGCCTCTAGCTCCTACGAGCAGTACTTC
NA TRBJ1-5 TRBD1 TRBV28 CASSLLGTGVLDSNQPQHF TGTGCCAGCAGTTTACTCGGGACAGGAGTCCTTGATAGCAATCAGCCCCAGCATTTT
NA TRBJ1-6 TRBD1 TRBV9 CASSGQLDSPLHF TGTGCCAGCTCGGGACAGTTGGATTCACCCCTCCACTTT
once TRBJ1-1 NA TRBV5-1 CASSLDGREGRNTEAFF TGCGCCAGCAGCTTGGACGGGAGAGAGGGTAGGAACACTGAAGCTTTCTTT
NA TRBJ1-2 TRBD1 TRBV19 CASSITRDRDLYGYTF TGTGCCAGTAGTATAACCCGGGACAGGGATTTGTATGGCTACACCTTC
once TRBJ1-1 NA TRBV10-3 CAISEMSPTEAFF TGTGCCATCAGTGAAATGAGTCCCACTGAAGCTTTCTTT
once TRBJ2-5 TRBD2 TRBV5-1 CASSLVSGGAPETQYF TGCGCCAGCAGCTTGGTCAGCGGGGGGGCCCCAGAGACCCAGTACTTC
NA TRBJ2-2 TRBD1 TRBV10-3 CAIRRGPGQGYTGELFF TGTGCCATCAGGAGGGGGCCGGGACAGGGTTACACCGGGGAGCTGTTTTTT
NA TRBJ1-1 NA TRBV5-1 CASSLVVGSEAFF TGCGCCAGCAGCTTGGTGGTTGGCAGTGAAGCTTTCTTT
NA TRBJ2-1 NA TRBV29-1 CSVVGRGQSNEQFF TGCAGCGTTGTGGGGCGTGGACAGAGCAATGAGCAGTTCTTC
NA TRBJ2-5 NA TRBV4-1 CASSQDVEARRKETQYF TGCGCCAGCAGCCAAGACGTCGAAGCTAGACGAAAAGAGACCCAGTACTTC
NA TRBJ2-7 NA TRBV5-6 CASSSSSPGYEQYF TGTGCCAGCAGCTCGTCGTCACCCGGTTACGAGCAGTACTTC
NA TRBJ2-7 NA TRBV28 CASSFLQGSSGGGWTYEQYF TGTGCCAGCAGTTTTCTCCAGGGGAGTAGTGGGGGGGGTTGGACCTACGAGCAGTACTTC
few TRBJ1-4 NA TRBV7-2 CASSLVGGLNEKLFF TGTGCCAGCAGCCTCGTTGGGGGCCTCAATGAAAAACTGTTTTTT
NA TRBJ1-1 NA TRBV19 CASKYKGENTEAFF TGTGCCAGTAAGTATAAAGGGGAGAACACTGAAGCTTTCTTT
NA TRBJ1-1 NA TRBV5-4 CASSSGQNTEAFF TGTGCCAGCAGCTCGGGACAGAACACTGAAGCTTTCTTT
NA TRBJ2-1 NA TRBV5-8 CASSLAGLPYNEQFF TGTGCCAGCAGCTTGGCAGGGCTCCCCTACAATGAGCAGTTCTTC
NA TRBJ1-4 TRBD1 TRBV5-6 CASSLFPRGQRDEKLFF TGTGCCAGCAGCTTGTTTCCCAGGGGGCAAAGGGATGAAAAACTGTTTTTT
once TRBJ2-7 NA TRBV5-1 CASSPRSKLYEQYF TGCGCCAGCAGCCCCCGTAGCAAACTCTACGAGCAGTACTTC
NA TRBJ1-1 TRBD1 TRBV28 CASSFRPGTGAYMNTEAFF TGTGCCAGCAGTTTCAGGCCGGGGACAGGTGCCTACATGAACACTGAAGCTTTCTTT
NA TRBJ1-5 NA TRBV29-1 CSVQPQGPNQPQHF TGCAGCGTCCAACCCCAGGGGCCCAATCAGCCCCAGCATTTT
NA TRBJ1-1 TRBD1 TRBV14 CASSQDYHRGNTEAFF TGTGCCAGCAGCCAAGATTACCACAGGGGGAACACTGAAGCTTTCTTT
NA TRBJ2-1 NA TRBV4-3 CASSQVLQGRSYNEQFF TGCGCCAGCAGCCAAGTATTACAGGGCAGATCCTACAATGAGCAGTTCTTC
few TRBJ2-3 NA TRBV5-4 CASRDTLTDTQYF TGTGCCAGCAGGGACACCCTCACAGATACGCAGTATTTT
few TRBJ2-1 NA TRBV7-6 CASSPSLKNNEQFF TGTGCCAGCAGCCCAAGCCTCAAAAACAATGAGCAGTTCTTC
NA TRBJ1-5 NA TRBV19 CASSTVGRSHQPQHF TGTGCCAGTAGTACGGTGGGGCGAAGCCATCAGCCCCAGCATTTT
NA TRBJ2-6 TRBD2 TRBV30 CAWSVRGWRGSSGANVLTF TGTGCCTGGAGCGTAAGGGGCTGGCGGGGGAGCTCTGGGGCCAACGTCCTGACTTTC
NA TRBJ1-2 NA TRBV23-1 CASPIYGYTF TGCGCCAGCCCCATCTATGGCTACACCTTC
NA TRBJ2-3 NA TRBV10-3 CAISEWTVDGTDTQYF TGTGCCATCAGTGAATGGACAGTTGACGGCACAGATACGCAGTATTTT
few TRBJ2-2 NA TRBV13 CASSPSGELFF TGTGCCAGCAGCCCATCCGGGGAGCTGTTTTTT
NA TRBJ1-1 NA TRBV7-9 CASSLGQIGTEAFF TGTGCCAGCAGCTTAGGACAAATTGGGACTGAAGCTTTCTTT
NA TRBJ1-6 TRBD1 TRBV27 CASSRGTGDNSPLHF TGTGCCAGCAGTCGCGGGACAGGGGATAATTCACCCCTCCACTTT